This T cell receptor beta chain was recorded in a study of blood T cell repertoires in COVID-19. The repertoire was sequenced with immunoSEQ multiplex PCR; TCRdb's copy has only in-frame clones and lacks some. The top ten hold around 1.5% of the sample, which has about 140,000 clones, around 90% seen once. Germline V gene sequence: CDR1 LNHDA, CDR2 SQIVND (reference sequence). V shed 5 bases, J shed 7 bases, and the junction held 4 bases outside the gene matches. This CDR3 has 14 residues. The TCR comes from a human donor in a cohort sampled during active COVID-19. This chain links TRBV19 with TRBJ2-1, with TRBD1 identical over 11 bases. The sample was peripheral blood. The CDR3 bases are TGTGCCAGTAGTGCCGGGACAGGGGGTAATGAGCAGTTCTTC. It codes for CASSAGTGGNEQFF.